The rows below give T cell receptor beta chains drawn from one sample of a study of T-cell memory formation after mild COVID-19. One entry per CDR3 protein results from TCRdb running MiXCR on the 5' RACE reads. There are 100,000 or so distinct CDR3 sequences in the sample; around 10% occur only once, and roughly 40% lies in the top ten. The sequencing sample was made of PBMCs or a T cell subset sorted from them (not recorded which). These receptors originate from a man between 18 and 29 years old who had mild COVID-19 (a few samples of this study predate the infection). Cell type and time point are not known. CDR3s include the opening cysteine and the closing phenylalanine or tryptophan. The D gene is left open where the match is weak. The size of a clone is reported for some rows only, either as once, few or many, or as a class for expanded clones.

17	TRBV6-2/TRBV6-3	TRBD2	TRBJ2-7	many	CASTHSSGELSTYEQYF	TGTGCCAGCACCCATTCTAGCGGGGAACTATCGACCTACGAGCAGTACTTC
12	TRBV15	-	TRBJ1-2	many	CATADSNYGYTF	TGTGCCACCGCAGACTCTAACTATGGCTACACCTTC
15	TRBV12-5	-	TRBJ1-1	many	CASGLHRDLNTEAFF	TGTGCTAGTGGTCTCCACAGGGATCTAAACACTGAAGCTTTCTTT
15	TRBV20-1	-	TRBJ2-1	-	CSARDEETSYNEQFF	TGCAGTGCTAGAGATGAGGAGACCTCCTACAATGAGCAGTTCTTC
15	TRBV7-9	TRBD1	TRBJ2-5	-	CASSFDRGRWETQYF	TGTGCCAGCAGCTTCGACAGGGGGCGGTGGGAGACCCAGTACTTC
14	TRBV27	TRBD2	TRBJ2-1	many	CASSRGLAGNEQFF	TGTGCCAGCAGTCGGGGACTAGCGGGGAATGAGCAGTTCTTC
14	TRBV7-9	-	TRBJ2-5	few	CASSLVGLQETQYF	TGTGCCAGCAGCCTGGTCGGCCTACAAGAGACCCAGTACTTC
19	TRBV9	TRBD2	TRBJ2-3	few	CASSEPLERGAYSTDTQYF	TGTGCCAGCAGCGAGCCCCTGGAGCGGGGGGCATATAGCACAGATACGCAGTATTTT
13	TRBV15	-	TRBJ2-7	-	CATAPGKTYEQYF	TGTGCCACCGCCCCAGGCAAGACCTACGAGCAGTACTTC
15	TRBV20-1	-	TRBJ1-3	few	CSAIGGAGDGNTIYF	TGCAGTGCTATCGGTGGGGCCGGGGATGGAAACACCATATATTTT
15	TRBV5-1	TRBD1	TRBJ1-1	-	CASSLSRQGGTEAFF	TGCGCCAGCAGCTTGAGCCGACAGGGGGGCACTGAAGCTTTCTTT
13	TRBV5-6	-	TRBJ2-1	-	CASSGEVYNEQFF	TGTGCCAGCAGCGGCGAGGTCTACAATGAGCAGTTCTTC
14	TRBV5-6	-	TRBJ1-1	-	CASRAYNSDTEAFF	TGTGCCAGCAGGGCCTATAACAGTGACACTGAAGCTTTCTTT
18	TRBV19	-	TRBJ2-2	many	CASSQFRFSRGNTGELFF	TGTGCCAGTAGTCAGTTCAGGTTCTCAAGGGGTAACACCGGGGAGCTGTTTTTT
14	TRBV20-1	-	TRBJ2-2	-	CSALTEMRTGELFF	TGCAGTGCCTTGACAGAGATGAGGACCGGGGAGCTGTTTTTT
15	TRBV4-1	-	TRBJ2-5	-	CASSPASNAGTPEDF	TGCGCCAGCAGCCCAGCATCCAACGCCGGGACCCCTGAGGACTTC
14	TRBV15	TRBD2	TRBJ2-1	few	CATSRVGGGNEQFF	TGTGCCACCAGCAGAGTTGGGGGGGGCAATGAGCAGTTCTTC
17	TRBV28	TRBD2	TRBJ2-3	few	CASSPTYSGLATDTQYF	TGTGCCAGCAGTCCCACTTATTCGGGACTAGCCACAGATACGCAGTATTTT
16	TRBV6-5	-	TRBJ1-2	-	CASSYSSPDIVYGYTF	TGTGCCAGCAGTTACTCGTCTCCCGACATTGTCTATGGCTACACCTTC
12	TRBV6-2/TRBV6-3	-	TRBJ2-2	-	CASTRELGELFF	TGTGCCAGCACCAGGGAACTCGGGGAGCTGTTTTTT
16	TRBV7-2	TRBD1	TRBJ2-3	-	CASSSGDRGYTDTKYF	TGTGCCAGCAGCTCCGGGGACAGGGGATACACAGATACGAAGTATTTT
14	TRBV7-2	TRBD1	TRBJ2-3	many	CASQATGTTDTQYF	TGTGCCAGCCAGGCGACAGGGACCACAGATACGCAGTATTTT
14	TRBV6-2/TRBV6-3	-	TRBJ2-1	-	CASLYRGGSNEQFF	TGTGCCAGCCTCTATAGGGGGGGCTCAAATGAGCAGTTCTTC
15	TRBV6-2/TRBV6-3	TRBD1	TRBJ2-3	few	CASRGPGTVTDTQYF	TGTGCCAGCAGGGGCCCCGGGACAGTCACAGATACGCAGTATTTT
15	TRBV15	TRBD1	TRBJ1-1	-	CATSRAGTGDTEAFF	TGTGCCACCAGCAGAGCCGGGACAGGGGACACTGAAGCTTTCTTT
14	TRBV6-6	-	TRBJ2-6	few	CASSVLSGANVLTF	TGTGCCAGCAGCGTGTTGTCTGGGGCCAACGTCCTGACTTTC
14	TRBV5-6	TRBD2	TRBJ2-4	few	CASSRGLAGGIQYF	TGTGCCAGCAGCCGCGGACTAGCGGGGGGCATTCAGTACTTC
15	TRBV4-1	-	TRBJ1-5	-	CASSPGRGSNQPQHF	TGCGCCAGCAGCCCGGGTCGGGGGAGCAATCAGCCCCAGCATTTT
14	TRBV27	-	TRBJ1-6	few	CASASGTRNSPLHF	TGTGCCAGCGCGTCCGGGACACGGAATTCACCCCTCCACTTT
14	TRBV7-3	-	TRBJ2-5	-	CASSKGGLEETQYF	TGTGCCAGCAGCAAAGGGGGTCTGGAAGAGACCCAGTACTTC
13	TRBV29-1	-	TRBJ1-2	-	CSVEDGVSYGYTF	TGCAGCGTTGAAGATGGGGTTTCCTATGGCTACACCTTC
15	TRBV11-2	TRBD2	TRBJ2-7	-	CASSLSASGVDEQYF	TGTGCCAGCAGCTTAAGTGCTAGCGGGGTGGACGAGCAGTACTTC
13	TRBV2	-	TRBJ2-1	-	CASPSRDKNEQFF	TGTGCCAGCCCGTCGAGGGATAAGAATGAGCAGTTCTTC
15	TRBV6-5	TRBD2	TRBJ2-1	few	CASSLAGSYYNEQFF	TGTGCCAGCAGTTTAGCGGGGTCCTACTACAATGAGCAGTTCTTC
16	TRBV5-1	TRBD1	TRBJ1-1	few	CASSLGYRGHDTEAFF	TGCGCCAGCAGCCTGGGGTACAGGGGCCATGACACTGAAGCTTTCTTT
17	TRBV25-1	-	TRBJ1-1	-	CASSFPGTSGMNTEAFF	TGTGCCAGCAGCTTCCCCGGGACTTCGGGGATGAACACTGAAGCTTTCTTT
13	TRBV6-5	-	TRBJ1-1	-	CASSLSTGFEAFF	TGTGCCAGCAGTTTATCTACAGGGTTTGAAGCTTTCTTT
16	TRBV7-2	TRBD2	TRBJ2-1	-	CASSLVAGGATDEQFF	TGTGCCAGCAGCTTAGTAGCGGGGGGGGCGACGGATGAGCAGTTCTTC
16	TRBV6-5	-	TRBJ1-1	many	CASSYSFGGLNTEAFF	TGTGCCAGCAGTTACTCTTTCGGGGGCCTTAACACTGAAGCTTTCTTT
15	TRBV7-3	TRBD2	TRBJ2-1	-	CASSFAGGGPHEQFF	TGTGCCAGCAGCTTCGCGGGAGGTGGTCCCCATGAGCAGTTCTTC
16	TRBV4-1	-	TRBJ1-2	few	CASSQDQYGGSRGYTF	TGCGCCAGCAGCCAAGATCAGTACGGGGGTTCAAGGGGCTACACCTTC
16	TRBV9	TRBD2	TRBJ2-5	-	CASSGTSGGALETQYF	TGTGCCAGCAGCGGTACTAGCGGGGGGGCCTTGGAGACCCAGTACTTC
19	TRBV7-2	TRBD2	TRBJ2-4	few	CASSLELLAGVVAKNIQYF	TGTGCCAGCAGCTTAGAGCTGCTAGCGGGGGTGGTAGCCAAAAACATTCAGTACTTC
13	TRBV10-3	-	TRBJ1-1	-	CAIRPGMNTEAFF	TGTGCCATCAGGCCGGGTATGAACACTGAAGCTTTCTTT
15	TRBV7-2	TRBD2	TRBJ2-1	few	CASSLGLAGGYEQFF	TGTGCCAGCAGCTTGGGACTAGCGGGAGGATATGAGCAGTTCTTC
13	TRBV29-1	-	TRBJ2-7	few	CSVVGTTNYEQYF	TGCAGCGTTGTCGGGACGACGAACTACGAGCAGTACTTC
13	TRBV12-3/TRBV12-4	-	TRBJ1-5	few	CASSFRDPRAQHF	TGTGCCAGCAGTTTTCGGGACCCTCGGGCCCAGCATTTT
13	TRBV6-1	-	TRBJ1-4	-	CATGSGSNEKLFF	TGTGCCACGGGGTCGGGATCCAATGAAAAACTGTTTTTT
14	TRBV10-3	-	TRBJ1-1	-	CAISEVGGGTEAFF	TGTGCCATCAGTGAGGTGGGGGGAGGAACTGAAGCTTTCTTT
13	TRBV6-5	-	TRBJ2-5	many	CASISTGQETQYF	TGTGCCAGCATATCAACAGGACAAGAGACCCAGTACTTC
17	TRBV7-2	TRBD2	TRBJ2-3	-	CASSTRTSGGLTDTQYF	TGTGCCAGCAGCACCAGGACTAGCGGGGGGTTGACAGATACGCAGTATTTT
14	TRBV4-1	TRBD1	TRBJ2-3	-	CASSRGQVQDTQYF	TGCGCCAGCAGCCGGGGACAGGTTCAAGATACGCAGTATTTT
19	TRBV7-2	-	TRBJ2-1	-	CASSPDAQSRGQSYNEQFF	TGTGCCAGCAGCCCCGACGCTCAATCCAGGGGCCAATCCTACAATGAGCAGTTCTTC
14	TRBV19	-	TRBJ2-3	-	CASSIRAETDTQYF	TGTGCCAGTAGTATAAGGGCGGAGACAGATACGCAGTATTTT
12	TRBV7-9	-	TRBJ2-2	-	CAISLLGGELFF	TGTGCCATCAGCTTATTGGGCGGGGAGCTGTTTTTT
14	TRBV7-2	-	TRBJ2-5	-	CASSFGAGKETQYF	TGTGCCAGCAGCTTTGGCGCAGGGAAAGAGACCCAGTACTTC
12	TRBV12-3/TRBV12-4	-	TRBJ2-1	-	CASSLWGNEQFF	TGTGCCAGCAGTCTCTGGGGCAATGAGCAGTTCTTC
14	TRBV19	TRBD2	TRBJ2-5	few	CASSKSSGEETQYF	TGTGCCAGTAGTAAGTCTAGCGGAGAAGAGACCCAGTACTTC
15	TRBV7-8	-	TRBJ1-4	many	CASSPYADGNEKLFF	TGTGCCAGCAGCCCTTATGCTGACGGTAATGAAAAACTGTTTTTT
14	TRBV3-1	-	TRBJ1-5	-	CASSRQNSNQPQHF	TGTGCCAGCAGCCGACAAAATAGCAATCAGCCCCAGCATTTT